The 8 T cell receptor beta chains in this list originate from one sample, sequenced in a study of T cell clones after liver transplantation. Using immunoSEQ multiplex PCR, the repertoire was profiled, and TCRdb retains in-frame clones only, with some absent. The data contain more than 65,000 clones, 75% to 85% of them singletons. The sequencing used CD4+ T cells from blood, collected 12 months after liver transplant. The receptors come from a human patient who received a liver transplant. Some of the T cells might come from the graft donor.

V gene TRBV5-1 combines with J gene TRBJ1-1; the D is unclear. Germline V gene lookup returns CDR1 SGHRS and CDR2 YFSETQ. Trimming pared 1 base from V and 0 bases from J, leaving 7 bases between. This CDR3 is 14 amino acids long. The CDR3 region is CASSLSVMNTEAFF. CDR3 nucleotides: TGCGCCAGCAGCTTGAGTGTTATGAACACTGAAGCTTTCTTT.

The chain employs TRBV28 and TRBJ2-1; TRBD2 agrees at 9 bases. The CDR3 runs to 18 residues. The germline V gene encodes CDR1 MDHEN and CDR2 SYDVKM. J lost 5 bases, V lost 3 bases, and 14 bases had no gene match. CDR3 sequence: CASSFSPSTSGGNNEQFF. CDR3 DNA sequence: TGTGCCAGCAGTTTCTCCCCCTCGACTAGCGGAGGGAACAATGAGCAGTTCTTC.

The genes are TRBV19 and TRBJ2-4; 11 positions match TRBD2. Trimming removed 3 bases from V and 0 bases from J; junction bases left unmatched: 13. This CDR3 is built from 20 residues. Germline V gives CDR1 LNHDA, CDR2 SQIVND (reference sequence). The CDR3 nucleotides read TGTGCCAGTAGTATGTCCACCGGGACTAGCGGAAGACTAGCCAAAAACATTCAGTACTTC. Translation: CASSMSTGTSGRLAKNIQYF.

The chain has TRBV18 and TRBJ2-2, with D possibly matching TRBD2 (5 bases). V was trimmed by 1 base and J by 3 bases, leaving 6 bases between them. The CDR3 is made up of 14 amino acids. The germline V gene has CDR1 KGHSH and CDR2 LQKENI. The CDR3 sequence: CASSPLDYTGELFF. As DNA, the CDR3 is TGTGCCAGCTCACCACTGGACTACACCGGGGAGCTGTTTTTT.

This rearrangement joins TRBV7-6 to TRBJ2-7; D might be TRBD2 (5 bases). The CDR3 spans 14 residues. The germline V gene encodes CDR1 SGHVS and CDR2 FNYEAQ. Between the trimmed V and J ends, which lost 1 base and 4 bases, there was a span of 11 bases. The CDR3 region is CASSLEVASYEQYF. The CDR3 bases are TGTGCCAGCAGCTTAGAGGTAGCGAGTTACGAGCAGTACTTC.

This clone was observed a handful of times. The DNA of the CDR3 is TGTGCCAGCAGCTATCGACGGTCAGAAGCTTTCTTT. Translating gives CASSYRRSEAFF. The chain couples TRBV11-1 to TRBJ1-1; D is unresolved. The germline gives CDR1 SGHAT, CDR2 FQDESV (reference sequence). V shed 4 bases and J shed 8 bases, with 11 bases lying between them. The CDR3 sequence is 12 residues long.

CDR3 loop: CASRGNRVSEQFF. In DNA, the CDR3 is TGTGCCAGCAGGGGGAATAGGGTCTCTGAGCAGTTCTTC. The chain employs TRBV2 and TRBJ2-1; D gene unclear. Germline V gene data show CDR1 as SNHLY and CDR2 as FYNNEI. The CDR3 loop spans 13 amino acids. Trimming removed 6 bases from V and 9 bases from J, with 15 bases in between.

This clone was picked up one time. This CDR3 reads CASSLFRGIGTEAFF. Written as DNA, the CDR3 is TGTGCCAGCAGTTTATTTAGGGGGATCGGGACTGAAGCTTTCTTT. The J gene is TRBJ1-1, the V gene TRBV28; the D gene is possibly TRBD1 (6 bases). Germline V gene data show CDR1 as MDHEN and CDR2 as SYDVKM. The ends were cut back, 1 base at V and 5 bases at J, with 14 bases in the middle. This CDR3 contains 15 residues.